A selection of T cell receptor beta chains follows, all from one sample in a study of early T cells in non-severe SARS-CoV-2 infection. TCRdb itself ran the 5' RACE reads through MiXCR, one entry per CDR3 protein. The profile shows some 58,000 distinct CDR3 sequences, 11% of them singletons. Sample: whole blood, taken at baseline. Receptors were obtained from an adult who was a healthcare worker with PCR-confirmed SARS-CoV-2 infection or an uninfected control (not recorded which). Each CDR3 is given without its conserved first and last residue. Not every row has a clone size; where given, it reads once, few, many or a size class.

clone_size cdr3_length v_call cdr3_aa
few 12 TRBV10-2 ASREMGSYNEQF
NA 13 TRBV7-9 ASSLVFQRSTEAF
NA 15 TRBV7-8 ASSLVGRGKLNTEAF
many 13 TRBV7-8 ASSLNSGVAKPQH
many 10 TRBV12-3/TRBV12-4 ASSLYGIEAF
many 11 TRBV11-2 ASSYTRDQPQH
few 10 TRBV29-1 SVRTGDSEQF
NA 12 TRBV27 ASRGVHVFDTQY
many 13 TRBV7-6 ASSPDQNSNQPQH
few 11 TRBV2 ASRVYSNQPQH
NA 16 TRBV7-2 ASSSAQVVFWGPDTQY
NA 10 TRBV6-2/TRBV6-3 ASGDSSREQY
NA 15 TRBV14 ASSQDLGSLMNTEAF
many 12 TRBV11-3 ASSLRLGEETQY
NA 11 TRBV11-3 ASSLRQGGEQF
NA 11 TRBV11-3 ASSETGQETQY
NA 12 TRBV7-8 ASSLLQGPYGYT
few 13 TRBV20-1 SARPPSGGIYGYT
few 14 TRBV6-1 ASSETSLPRYNEQF
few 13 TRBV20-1 SASGLGGLVYEQY
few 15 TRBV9 ASSPRTGGLGNTEAF
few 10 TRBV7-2 ASSLAMGDLY
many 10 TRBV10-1 ATRRCEEKLF
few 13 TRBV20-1 SARVRGLSNQPQH
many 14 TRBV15 ATSKGQGSRRDTIY
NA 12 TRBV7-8 ASSSRGTGETSH
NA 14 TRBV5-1 ASSLAPSGGHNEQF
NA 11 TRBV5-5 ASSFRDSYEQY
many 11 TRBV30 AWSVHTVDGYT
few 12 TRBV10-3 AISRTSGNNEQF
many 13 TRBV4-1 ASSQEAAHGYEQY
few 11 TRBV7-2 ASSSQGAVEQY
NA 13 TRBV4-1 ASSHLTSGTRGYT
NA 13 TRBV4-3 ASSSGGVITGELF
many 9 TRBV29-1 SVDLGNTIY
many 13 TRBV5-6 ASSPGDTTTDTQY
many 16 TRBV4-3 ASSQEPPDTHRPWPQY